These T cell receptor beta chains were read from a single sample in a study of OX40 agonist ivuxolimab in advanced cancers. Data came from immunoSEQ multiplex PCR; TCRdb stores just in-frame clones and leaves some out. The sample comprises around 100,000 clones, 90% of which are singletons, and just over 0.15% rests with the top ten. The sequencing here drew on CD4+ or CD8+ T cells sorted from blood, taken in a trial of the OX40 agonist ivuxolimab. Receptors originate from an adult with an advanced solid tumor such as melanoma, head and neck, liver or kidney cancer. CDR3s include the opening cysteine and the closing phenylalanine or tryptophan. Fields, in order: D gene, clone size, V gene, J gene, CDR3 DNA, CDR3 protein. The D gene is left open where the match is weak. Clone size is shown for a subset of rows, as once, few, many or a class of expanded clone.

D gene: NA
clone size: NA
V gene: TRBV6-6
J gene: TRBJ2-1
CDR3 DNA: TGTGCCAGCAGACGACTTAGGGAGGATGAGCAGTTCTTC
CDR3 protein: CASRRLREDEQFF

D gene: TRBD1
clone size: NA
V gene: TRBV30
J gene: TRBJ1-2
CDR3 DNA: TGTGCCTCGATGAAACTCGGGACAGGGCCCGCTTTCTATGGCTACACCTTC
CDR3 protein: CASMKLGTGPAFYGYTF

D gene: NA
clone size: NA
V gene: TRBV7-3
J gene: TRBJ2-1
CDR3 DNA: TGTGCCAGCAGCCCGCAGGGAAGTGAGCAGTTCTTC
CDR3 protein: CASSPQGSEQFF

D gene: NA
clone size: NA
V gene: TRBV29-1
J gene: TRBJ2-1
CDR3 DNA: TGCAGCGGTGGGGTTGGCAATGAGCAGTTCTTC
CDR3 protein: CSGGVGNEQFF

D gene: NA
clone size: once
V gene: TRBV6-6
J gene: TRBJ1-6
CDR3 DNA: TGTGCCAGCAACGCACAGGGCTCTTCACCCCTCCACTTT
CDR3 protein: CASNAQGSSPLHF

D gene: TRBD1
clone size: NA
V gene: TRBV19
J gene: TRBJ1-2
CDR3 DNA: TGTGCCAGTAGTATAGGGACAGGGGATTATGGCTACACCTTC
CDR3 protein: CASSIGTGDYGYTF

D gene: TRBD1
clone size: NA
V gene: TRBV2
J gene: TRBJ2-7
CDR3 DNA: TGTGCCAGCAGTGAAGCGGACAGGGGGGACTACGAGCAGTACTTC
CDR3 protein: CASSEADRGDYEQYF

D gene: TRBD1
clone size: NA
V gene: TRBV5-1
J gene: TRBJ2-5
CDR3 DNA: TGCGCCAGCAGCTGGACAGGGGGCGCGAGGCCAGAGACCCAGTACTTC
CDR3 protein: CASSWTGGARPETQYF

D gene: TRBD2
clone size: NA
V gene: TRBV19
J gene: TRBJ2-3
CDR3 DNA: TGTGCCAGTAGGTCGACTAGCGGGTCTCGCACAGATACGCAGTATTTT
CDR3 protein: CASRSTSGSRTDTQYF

D gene: NA
clone size: NA
V gene: TRBV5-1
J gene: TRBJ2-1
CDR3 DNA: TGCGCCAGCAGCTTGGGAGGGACTCAAAGAGGGCGGGAGCAGTTCTTC
CDR3 protein: CASSLGGTQRGREQFF

D gene: NA
clone size: NA
V gene: TRBV6-6
J gene: TRBJ2-3
CDR3 DNA: TGTGCCAGCAGTTACTCCAGGGGCAAGGATACGCAGTATTTT
CDR3 protein: CASSYSRGKDTQYF

D gene: TRBD1
clone size: once
V gene: TRBV19
J gene: TRBJ1-1
CDR3 DNA: TGTGCCAGTAGTATAACCTCAACAGGGGGAGGCACTGAAGCTTTCTTT
CDR3 protein: CASSITSTGGGTEAFF

D gene: NA
clone size: few
V gene: TRBV7-3
J gene: TRBJ1-2
CDR3 DNA: TGTGCCAGCAGCCCACAGGGTTCGACGAACTATGGCTACACCTTC
CDR3 protein: CASSPQGSTNYGYTF

D gene: NA
clone size: NA
V gene: TRBV27
J gene: TRBJ2-1
CDR3 DNA: TGTGCCACCAAGGAGGGGGCCTACAATGAGCAGTTCTTC
CDR3 protein: CATKEGAYNEQFF

D gene: NA
clone size: NA
V gene: TRBV2
J gene: TRBJ1-5
CDR3 DNA: TGTGCCAGCAGTGGGGGGACGGGGCAGCCCCAGCATTTT
CDR3 protein: CASSGGTGQPQHF